This T cell receptor (beta chain) was obtained from a study of Ad26.COV2.S vaccination and SARS-CoV-2 variants. Points from the study as a whole: Post-vaccination spike-specific CD8+ and CD4+ T cell responses reportedly had substantial breadth. Assessments of TCR breadth and depth may have underestimated the total T cell responses.

Comment on this clone: The antigen is not known.

CDR1 and CDR2 (germline): SEHNR, FQNEAQ (reference sequence). Deletions cut 1 base from V and 5 bases from J, with 5 bases between. The CDR3 sequence is 12 residues long. Treatment of the sample: some 20 received Ad26.COV2.S at low or high dose, single or two shots; several received placebo; per-sample allocation not given. Samples analyzed were those drawn on day 63 after the first vaccine or placebo injection. Donation came from an adult in Boston who was aged 18-55 years. Assay: immunoSEQ multiplex PCR; the TCRdb copy retains only in-frame clones and omits some. The table lists over 400,000 clones, 80% to 95% of them singletons.

Material: peripheral blood, obtained in a trial of Ad26.COV2.S vaccine versus placebo. The TCR originated in a person between 18 and 60 years old who received the Ad26.COV2.S COVID-19 vaccine or a placebo. This chain links TRBV7-9 with TRBJ1-2, with no clear D. The CDR3 sequence is CASSLGIYGYTF. In DNA, the CDR3 is TGTGCCAGCAGCTTAGGTATATATGGCTACACCTTC.